This T cell receptor (beta chain) was sequenced in a study of response to subunit inactivated influenza vaccine. The ends were cut back, 4 bases at V and 9 bases at J, with 9 bases in the middle. The CDR3 is 10 amino acids. Germline CDR1 SQVTM, CDR2 ANQGSEA. Each CDR3 protein is one row after TCRdb ran MiXCR on the RT-PCR reads. The sample has approximately 300,000 distinct CDR3 sequences; approximately 20% are singletons. Overall study results and limits: Authors suggested few new T cells are recruited by each seasonal influenza vaccination.

At least ten counts were recorded for this clonotype. Antigen: not known. V is TRBV29-1 and J is TRBJ1-1, with D possibly matching TRBD1 (5 bases). Specimen: PBMCs from blood, collected approximately 20 months after vaccination. This clonotype originated in a man aged 50 to 75 who received an inactivated influenza vaccine. CDR3 DNA: TGCAGCGTTGGGGACGTACAAGCTTTCTTT. Translating it yields CSVGDVQAFF. The entire variable domain, with the rest obtained from reference TRBV29-1 and TRBJ1-1, is as follows: SAVISQKPSRDICQRGTSLTIQCQVDSQVTMMFWYRQQPGQSLTLIATANQGSEATYESGFVIDKFPISRPNLTFSTLTVSNMSPEDSSIYLCSVGDVQAFFGQGTRLTVV.